The 11 T cell receptor beta chains below all came from one sample that was sequenced in a study of early T cells in non-severe SARS-CoV-2 infection. MiXCR, run by TCRdb on the 5' RACE reads, gives a single entry per CDR3 protein. The data show tens of thousands of distinct CDR3 sequences, approximately 15% seen once. The sample consisted of whole blood, taken at baseline. These receptors were collected from an adult who was a healthcare worker with PCR-confirmed SARS-CoV-2 infection or an uninfected control (not recorded which).

In this sample, this clonotype turned up a few times. This chain links TRBV7-9 with TRBJ2-2; unclear D gene. The V gene's germline CDR1 is SEHNR and CDR2 FQNEAQ (reference sequence). CDR3 size: 15 residues. With 5 bases removed from V and 3 bases from J, the gap between germline ends came to 13 bases. Here the CDR3 DNA reads TGTGCCAGCAGCCTCCAGGCCCCCCACACCGGGGAGCTGTTTTTT. Encoded protein: CASSLQAPHTGELFF.

This sequence joins TRBV6-1 and TRBJ1-1, with 8 bases fitting TRBD1. Germline V lookup: CDR1 MNHNS, CDR2 SASEGT. There are 16 residues in the CDR3. Trimming cost V 3 bases and J 0 bases; bases outside gene matches: 6. The CDR3 here is CASSDRTGSMNTEAFF. CDR3 nucleotide sequence: TGTGCCAGCAGTGATAGGACAGGGTCCATGAACACTGAAGCTTTCTTT.

The chain uses TRBV15 and TRBJ2-4; D gene uncertain. V was clipped by 3 bases and J by 0 bases, with 3 bases between them. This CDR3 is 13 amino acids long. Germline values: CDR1 LNHNV, CDR2 YYDKDF (reference sequence). The CDR3 DNA is TGTGCCACCAGCAGGCTAGCCAAAAACATTCAGTACTTC. Protein product: CATSRLAKNIQYF.

There are a few counts of this clonotype. This chain uses TRBV29-1 with TRBJ1-2; 7 nucleotides align to TRBD1. The germline V gene encodes CDR1 SQVTM and CDR2 ANQGSEA. This CDR3 region has 13 residues. V trimming: 6 bases; J trimming: 3 bases; junction bases outside the gene matches: 7. The CDR3 DNA follows: TGCAGCGTCGCGGGACAGCAGGACTATGGCTACACCTTC. Its translation is CSVAGQQDYGYTF.

The rearrangement links TRBV5-1 to TRBJ1-1, with 10 bases identical to TRBD1. The length of the CDR3 is 15 residues. Germline-derived CDR1 and CDR2 are SGHRS and YFSETQ. Unmatched junction bases numbered 6, after V lost 0 bases and J lost 7 bases. The CDR3 here is CASSLEGTGEIEAFF. CDR3 in DNA: TGCGCCAGCAGCTTGGAGGGGACAGGGGAGATTGAAGCTTTCTTT. Together with reference TRBV5-1 and TRBJ1-1, the CDR3 gives the full variable domain: KAGVTQTPRYLIKTRGQQVTLSCSPISGHRSVSWYQQTPGQGLQFLFEYFSETQRNKGNFPGRFSGRQFSNSRSEMNVSTLELGDSALYLCASSLEGTGEIEAFFGQGTRLTVV.

The rearrangement links TRBV27 to TRBJ1-2; D not resolved. Per the germline V gene, CDR1 is MNHEY and CDR2 is SMNVEV (reference sequence). V was trimmed by 0 bases and J by 2 bases, leaving 10 bases between them. There are 15 residues in the CDR3. The CDR3: CASSLSGRGNYGYTF. DNA for the CDR3: TGTGCCAGCAGTTTATCTGGGCGTGGAAACTATGGCTACACCTTC.

The rearrangement joins TRBV11-2 to TRBJ2-1; weak D call: TRBD1 (6 bases). The germline gives CDR1 SGHAT, CDR2 FQNNGV. There are 13 residues in the CDR3. Trimming stripped 3 bases from V and 8 bases from J, with 11 bases between. CDR3 protein: CASSFSGDDEQFF. The CDR3 DNA is TGTGCCAGCAGCTTCTCAGGGGACGATGAGCAGTTCTTC.

V gene TRBV25-1 combines with J gene TRBJ2-3; 10 bases are shared with TRBD2. V lost 3 bases to trimming and J lost 3 bases; unmatched junction nucleotides: 3. Germline V gene data show CDR1 as MGHDK and CDR2 as SYGVNS. This CDR3 has 15 residues. CDR3 nucleotides: TGTGCCAGCAGTGAGTCGGGACTAGCGACAGATACGCAGTATTTT. It encodes CASSESGLATDTQYF.

This chain joins TRBV12-3 or TRBV12-4 and TRBJ1-2; D is undetermined. The length of the CDR3 is 12 residues. V shed 1 base and J shed 7 bases, with 7 bases lying between them. The CDR3 here is CASSLGVGGYTF. For the CDR3, the DNA is TGTGCCAGCAGTTTAGGAGTCGGTGGCTACACCTTC.

This clonotype was counted ten times or more. The V gene is TRBV12-3 or TRBV12-4, the J gene TRBJ1-4; D gene unclear. V was clipped by 3 bases and J by 1 base, with 6 bases between them. The CDR3 runs 14 residues. In DNA form, the CDR3 reads TGTGCCAGCAGTTTTTACCGAACTAATGAAAAACTGTTTTTT. Its translation is CASSFYRTNEKLFF.

This clonotype appeared a few times. CDR3 sequence (DNA): TGTGCCACCAGTGTCGACCGCCATGAGCAGTTCTTC. Encoded protein: CATSVDRHEQFF. V and J are TRBV24-1 and TRBJ2-1; D is uncertain. In germline, CDR1 is KGHDR, CDR2 SFDVKD. The length of the CDR3 is 12 residues. Trimming took off 5 bases at V and 8 bases at J, with 9 bases between the two ends.